This is a list of T cell receptor beta chains from one sample in a study of blood T cell repertoires in COVID-19. This table comes from immunoSEQ multiplex PCR, and its TCRdb copy is limited to in-frame clones, with some not included. The table lists fewer than 250,000 clones, about 90% of them singletons. Source material: PBMCs or T cells enriched from blood (not recorded which). The receptor source for this set is a woman in her twenties or thirties who had been exposed to COVID-19. Both conserved end residues are part of each CDR3. The D gene is left open where the match is weak. Where a row states a size, it is once, few, many or the class of an expanded clone; other rows omit it.

D gene: NA; clone size: once; J gene: TRBJ2-4; V gene: TRBV9; CDR3 DNA: TGTGCCAGCAGCCTCGCCCTGACAGAAAACATTCAGTACTTC; CDR3 protein: CASSLALTENIQYF
D gene: TRBD1; clone size: NA; J gene: TRBJ1-2; V gene: TRBV3-1/TRBV3-2; CDR3 DNA: TGTGCCAGCAGCCCAAGGGACAGGGGTTCTTATGGCTACACCTTC; CDR3 protein: CASSPRDRGSYGYTF
D gene: TRBD1; clone size: NA; J gene: TRBJ1-4; V gene: TRBV7-9; CDR3 DNA: TGTGCCAGCAGCAAAGAGGGGACAGGGGCGGAAAAACTGTTTTTT; CDR3 protein: CASSKEGTGAEKLFF
D gene: NA; clone size: few; J gene: TRBJ1-1; V gene: TRBV5-1; CDR3 DNA: TGCGCCAGCAGCTTGGAGCGTCTAATGAACACTGAAGCTTTCTTT; CDR3 protein: CASSLERLMNTEAFF
D gene: NA; clone size: NA; J gene: TRBJ2-1; V gene: TRBV20-1; CDR3 DNA: TGCAGTGCTACGAAGCGGTATGAGCAGTTCTTC; CDR3 protein: CSATKRYEQFF
D gene: NA; clone size: NA; J gene: TRBJ2-1; V gene: TRBV20-1; CDR3 DNA: TGCAGTGCTAGTTCTCCAACTGCCCCAGAGCAGTTCTTC; CDR3 protein: CSASSPTAPEQFF
D gene: NA; clone size: NA; J gene: TRBJ1-3; V gene: TRBV2; CDR3 DNA: TGTGCCAGCAGTGTTTCCGGACAACTTGGAAACACCATATATTTT; CDR3 protein: CASSVSGQLGNTIYF
D gene: TRBD2; clone size: NA; J gene: TRBJ2-7; V gene: TRBV5-1; CDR3 DNA: TGCGCCAGCAGCTATGGACTAGCGGGAATGAGCGGCTACGAGCAGTACTTC; CDR3 protein: CASSYGLAGMSGYEQYF
D gene: TRBD2; clone size: NA; J gene: TRBJ2-7; V gene: TRBV28; CDR3 DNA: TGTGCCAGCAGACTACGGGGACTAGCGGGAGCCTACGAGCAGTACTTC; CDR3 protein: CASRLRGLAGAYEQYF
D gene: NA; clone size: once; J gene: TRBJ1-2; V gene: TRBV2; CDR3 DNA: TGTGCCAGCAGTGAAGCGACAGTCGGCTACACCTTC; CDR3 protein: CASSEATVGYTF
D gene: NA; clone size: NA; J gene: TRBJ2-1; V gene: TRBV3-1/TRBV3-2; CDR3 DNA: TGTGCCAGCAGCCAGAAAGGGAGGAATGAGCAGTTCTTC; CDR3 protein: CASSQKGRNEQFF
D gene: NA; clone size: NA; J gene: TRBJ2-1; V gene: TRBV7-3; CDR3 DNA: TGTGCCAGCAGCTTCGTGCCGGGACAAGTCTACAATGAGCAGTTCTTC; CDR3 protein: CASSFVPGQVYNEQFF
D gene: NA; clone size: NA; J gene: TRBJ1-5; V gene: TRBV6-5; CDR3 DNA: TGTGCCAGCAGCGTGACATTGTATAGCAATCAGCCCCAGCATTTT; CDR3 protein: CASSVTLYSNQPQHF
D gene: TRBD2; clone size: few; J gene: TRBJ2-7; V gene: TRBV2; CDR3 DNA: TGTGCCAGCCGGGCCGGGACTACCACGATAGAGCAGTACTTC; CDR3 protein: CASRAGTTTIEQYF
D gene: NA; clone size: NA; J gene: TRBJ1-1; V gene: TRBV18; CDR3 DNA: TGTGCCAGCTCACCACAGGGGCTGGAGGGTACTGAAGCTTTCTTT; CDR3 protein: CASSPQGLEGTEAFF